A single sample is the source of the 11 T cell receptor beta chains below, sequenced in a study of yellow fever vaccine responses in identical twins. TCRdb used MiXCR to reprocess the RT-PCR reads, holding one entry per CDR3 protein. The data hold about 19,000 distinct CDR3 sequences, with around 70% observed a single time. Sequencing was performed on T cells from blood (PBMCs), unsorted or a sorted subset (not recorded which), taken before or after yellow fever vaccination (not recorded which). Every receptor here comes from a young woman who received the yellow fever vaccine.

The table lists this clonotype with a few counts. The chain joins TRBV12-3 or TRBV12-4 to TRBJ1-5; D gene unclear. Trimming removed 3 bases from V and 4 bases from J, with 7 bases in between. The CDR3 has 13 amino acids. CDR3 residues: CASSLMGNQPQHF. DNA for the CDR3: TGTGCCAGCAGTTTGATGGGGAATCAGCCCCAGCATTTT.

The rearrangement links TRBV2 to TRBJ2-7; D remains unclear. Germline V gives CDR1 SNHLY, CDR2 FYNNEI. The CDR3 is 15 residues long. Trimming shortened V by 5 bases and J by 2 bases, and 16 bases separated the two germline ends. The DNA of the CDR3 is TGTGCCAGCAGTCCAACCGAACTACTCGCCTACGAGCAGTACGTC. Translating it yields CASSPTELLAYEQYV.

J is TRBJ2-3 and V is TRBV5-1; TRBD2 is a possible D gene (6 bases). Looked up from germline, CDR1 is SGHRS and CDR2 is YFSETQ. The CDR3 is 13 residues long. Trimming stripped 4 bases from V and 6 bases from J, with 12 bases between. The CDR3 protein is CASSPAGGDTQYF. CDR3 bases: TGCGCCAGCAGCCCGGCCGGAGGGGATACGCAGTATTTT.

The chain is built from TRBV20-1 and TRBJ2-1; D tentatively fits TRBD1 or TRBD2 (5 bases each). Looked up from germline, CDR1 is DFQATT and CDR2 is SNEGSKA (reference sequence). The V end lost 1 base, the J end lost 4 bases, and 17 bases lay between the germline ends. This CDR3 region has 16 residues. The CDR3 sequence: CSARGAGASLYNEQFF. CDR3 coding DNA: TGCAGTGCTAGAGGTGCCGGGGCTAGCCTTTACAATGAGCAGTTCTTC.

The table lists this clonotype with a few counts. The chain is built from TRBV4-3 and TRBJ2-1; D ambiguous. The CDR3 contains 14 residues. Trimming shortened V by 1 base and J by 5 bases, and 9 bases separated the two germline ends. Germline loops: CDR1 LGHNA, CDR2 YSLEER. CDR3 sequence: CASSQGTKDNEQFF. The CDR3, as DNA: TGCGCCAGCAGCCAAGGGACGAAGGACAATGAGCAGTTCTTC.

V gene TRBV2 combines with J gene TRBJ2-2; D perhaps matches TRBD2 (6 bases). The V end was cut by 8 bases, the J end by 6 bases, with 10 bases between. The CDR3 is 12 amino acids. Germline values: CDR1 SNHLY, CDR2 FYNNEI. The CDR3 sequence: CASRGSSGELFF. DNA for the CDR3: TGTGCCAGCCGGGGGAGTTCCGGGGAGCTGTTTTTT.

The rearrangement uses TRBV27 and TRBJ1-1; no clear D. The germline gives CDR1 MNHEY, CDR2 SMNVEV (reference sequence). The V end was cut by 1 base, the J end by 2 bases, with 5 bases between. The CDR3 contains 13 residues. The CDR3 here is CASSLYRNTEAFF. The CDR3 DNA reads TGTGCCAGCAGTTTATACAGAAACACTGAAGCTTTCTTT.

V usage is TRBV18 and J usage is TRBJ2-5; D not resolved. Looked up from germline, CDR1 is KGHSH and CDR2 is LQKENI. CDR3 size: 15 residues. V lost 6 bases to trimming and J lost 1 base, with 15 bases between them. The CDR3 DNA follows: TGTGCCAGCTCTCCATCCTTTGGTACCCAAGAGACCCAGTACTTC. It yields the protein CASSPSFGTQETQYF. Full variable domain (rest looked up from reference TRBV18 and TRBJ2-5): NAGVMQNPRHLVRRRGQEARLRCSPMKGHSHVYWYRQLPEEGLKFMVYLQKENIIDESGMPKERFSAEFPKEGPSILRIQQVVRGDSAAYFCASSPSFGTQETQYFGPGTRLLVL.

This clonotype appeared a few times. The chain has TRBV12-3 or TRBV12-4 and TRBJ2-2; maybe TRBD1 (5 bases). The CDR3 has 14 residues. V was clipped by 2 bases and J by 7 bases, with 11 bases between them. The CDR3 reads CASSLQGEIGELFF. The CDR3 nucleotides read TGTGCCAGCAGTTTACAAGGGGAAATCGGGGAGCTGTTTTTT.

The chain links TRBV6-1 to TRBJ1-1; the match to TRBD1 covers 7 bases. CDR3 size: 14 residues. Trimming removed 11 bases from V and 4 bases from J; junction bases left unmatched: 13. Germline V gene sequence: CDR1 MNHNS, CDR2 SASEGT. The CDR3 loop is CAGERGTAPTEAFF. The CDR3, as DNA: TGTGCCGGCGAGAGGGGGACAGCCCCCACTGAAGCTTTCTTT.

This rearrangement joins TRBV24-1 to TRBJ2-1; 8 bases are shared with TRBD2. The germline CDR1 and CDR2 sequences are KGHDR and SFDVKD. V shed 4 bases and J 3 bases; nucleotides not matched to a gene: 4. CDR3 length: 15 amino acids. CDR3 loop: CATSDPGLGYNEQFF. CDR3 nucleotide sequence: TGTGCCACCAGTGACCCGGGACTAGGCTACAATGAGCAGTTCTTC.